These T cell receptor beta chains were read from a single sample in a study of CD8 T cells in Susac syndrome. MiXCR, run by TCRdb on the immunoSEQ multiplex PCR reads, gives a single entry per CDR3 protein. The sample lists roughly 180,000 distinct CDR3 sequences, about 95% occurring once. Specimen: CD4+ T cells from PBMCs. The source of these receptors is a human donor in good health. The CDR3 runs from the conserved cysteine through the conserved F or W. Fields, in order: J gene, D gene, V gene, clone size, CDR3 protein, CDR3 DNA. The D gene is left open where the match is weak. The size field is filled for only some rows; it gives once, few, many or a size class.

j_gene: TRBJ1-1; d_gene: NA; v_gene: TRBV18; abundance: NA; CDR3aa: CASSPDKLSTEAFF; CDR3nt: TGTGCCAGCTCCCCCGACAAATTGAGCACTGAAGCTTTCTTT
j_gene: TRBJ2-7; d_gene: TRBD2; v_gene: TRBV6-2/TRBV6-3; abundance: NA; CDR3aa: CASSTRTSGRAYEQYF; CDR3nt: TGTGCCAGCAGTACCCGGACTAGCGGGAGGGCCTACGAGCAGTACTTC
j_gene: TRBJ1-1; d_gene: NA; v_gene: TRBV9; abundance: NA; CDR3aa: CASSVGTPNTEAFF; CDR3nt: TGTGCCAGCAGCGTAGGAACCCCTAACACTGAAGCTTTCTTT
j_gene: TRBJ1-2; d_gene: NA; v_gene: TRBV28; abundance: few; CDR3aa: CASSRNYGYTF; CDR3nt: TGTGCCAGCAGCCGAAACTATGGCTACACCTTC
j_gene: TRBJ1-1; d_gene: TRBD1; v_gene: TRBV7-2; abundance: NA; CDR3aa: CASSLAEGQGPNTEAFF; CDR3nt: TGTGCCAGCAGCTTAGCCGAGGGACAGGGGCCGAACACTGAAGCTTTCTTT
j_gene: TRBJ2-1; d_gene: TRBD1; v_gene: TRBV5-1; abundance: NA; CDR3aa: CASSAGQGNEQFF; CDR3nt: TGCGCCAGCAGCGCGGGACAGGGGAATGAGCAGTTCTTC
j_gene: TRBJ1-2; d_gene: NA; v_gene: TRBV12-3/TRBV12-4; abundance: NA; CDR3aa: CANSKPPHDYGYTF; CDR3nt: TGTGCCAACTCTAAACCCCCACATGACTATGGCTACACCTTC
j_gene: TRBJ1-5; d_gene: NA; v_gene: TRBV7-2; abundance: NA; CDR3aa: CASSLEDGMKPQHF; CDR3nt: TGTGCCAGCAGCTTGGAGGACGGCATGAAGCCCCAGCATTTT
j_gene: TRBJ2-1; d_gene: NA; v_gene: TRBV28; abundance: NA; CDR3aa: CASSLYGEQERQFF; CDR3nt: TGTGCCAGCAGTTTATACGGGGAACAGGAAAGACAGTTCTTC
j_gene: TRBJ1-1; d_gene: NA; v_gene: TRBV3-1; abundance: NA; CDR3aa: CASSQDDRYGNTEAFF; CDR3nt: TGTGCCAGCAGCCAAGACGATAGGTACGGGAACACTGAAGCTTTCTTT
j_gene: TRBJ1-1; d_gene: NA; v_gene: TRBV29-1; abundance: NA; CDR3aa: CSVETVMNTEAFF; CDR3nt: TGCAGCGTTGAGACAGTCATGAACACTGAAGCTTTCTTT
j_gene: TRBJ2-3; d_gene: NA; v_gene: TRBV29-1; abundance: NA; CDR3aa: CSVDLRWGTGSTDTQYF; CDR3nt: TGCAGCGTTGACCTCAGGTGGGGAACTGGCAGCACAGATACGCAGTATTTT
j_gene: TRBJ1-1; d_gene: TRBD1; v_gene: TRBV28; abundance: NA; CDR3aa: CASGSGTGQNTEAFF; CDR3nt: TGTGCCAGCGGATCAGGGACAGGACAGAACACTGAAGCTTTCTTT
j_gene: TRBJ1-4; d_gene: TRBD1; v_gene: TRBV27; abundance: NA; CDR3aa: CASSPRQGSREKLFF; CDR3nt: TGTGCCAGCAGTCCCCGACAGGGGTCTCGGGAAAAACTGTTTTTT
j_gene: TRBJ2-1; d_gene: TRBD1; v_gene: TRBV28; abundance: NA; CDR3aa: CASSDPGQGGTYEQFF; CDR3nt: TGTGCCAGCAGTGATCCGGGACAGGGGGGGACATATGAGCAGTTCTTC
j_gene: TRBJ2-4; d_gene: NA; v_gene: TRBV3-1; abundance: NA; CDR3aa: CASSPGSVSLQYF; CDR3nt: TGTGCCAGCAGCCCCGGGTCTGTAAGCCTTCAGTACTTC
j_gene: TRBJ2-1; d_gene: NA; v_gene: TRBV27; abundance: NA; CDR3aa: CASSPPWGSSYNEQFF; CDR3nt: TGTGCCAGCAGTCCCCCATGGGGGAGCTCCTACAATGAGCAGTTCTTC
j_gene: TRBJ2-1; d_gene: NA; v_gene: TRBV20-1; abundance: NA; CDR3aa: CSARDGAAANNEQFF; CDR3nt: TGCAGTGCTAGAGATGGTGCAGCGGCGAACAATGAGCAGTTCTTC
j_gene: TRBJ2-7; d_gene: TRBD1; v_gene: TRBV28; abundance: NA; CDR3aa: CASRGQGDEQYF; CDR3nt: TGTGCCAGCAGGGGACAGGGGGATGAGCAGTACTTC
j_gene: TRBJ2-7; d_gene: TRBD1; v_gene: TRBV12-3/TRBV12-4; abundance: NA; CDR3aa: CASTWGTGVGEQYF; CDR3nt: TGTGCCAGCACCTGGGGGACAGGGGTAGGCGAGCAGTACTTC
j_gene: TRBJ1-5; d_gene: TRBD1; v_gene: TRBV20-1; abundance: NA; CDR3aa: CSARAGGNQPQHF; CDR3nt: TGCAGTGCTAGAGCAGGGGGGAATCAGCCCCAGCATTTT
j_gene: TRBJ1-2; d_gene: TRBD1; v_gene: TRBV28; abundance: NA; CDR3aa: CASSSSGQGKGYGYTF; CDR3nt: TGTGCCAGCAGTTCCTCCGGACAGGGGAAGGGTTATGGCTACACCTTC
j_gene: TRBJ2-1; d_gene: NA; v_gene: TRBV19; abundance: few; CDR3aa: CASSPTGSSYNEQFF; CDR3nt: TGTGCCAGCTCACCGACCGGGAGTTCCTACAATGAGCAGTTCTTC
j_gene: TRBJ2-6; d_gene: NA; v_gene: TRBV2; abundance: NA; CDR3aa: CASKLSSGANVLTF; CDR3nt: TGTGCCAGCAAGTTGAGCTCTGGGGCCAACGTCCTGACTTTC
j_gene: TRBJ2-1; d_gene: NA; v_gene: TRBV9; abundance: NA; CDR3aa: CASTRDPGDEQFF; CDR3nt: TGTGCCAGTACTCGGGACCCGGGCGATGAGCAGTTCTTC
j_gene: TRBJ1-5; d_gene: NA; v_gene: TRBV24-1; abundance: NA; CDR3aa: CATSVRAGQPQHF; CDR3nt: TGTGCCACCAGTGTGCGGGCAGGCCAGCCCCAGCATTTT
j_gene: TRBJ2-7; d_gene: NA; v_gene: TRBV5-1; abundance: NA; CDR3aa: CASSPRGAAYEQYF; CDR3nt: TGCGCCAGCAGCCCCCGGGGTGCCGCCTACGAGCAGTACTTC
j_gene: TRBJ2-2; d_gene: TRBD1; v_gene: TRBV3-1; abundance: NA; CDR3aa: CASSPRTGGTGELFF; CDR3nt: TGTGCCAGCAGCCCCCGGACAGGAGGTACCGGGGAGCTGTTTTTT
j_gene: TRBJ2-6; d_gene: NA; v_gene: TRBV5-1; abundance: NA; CDR3aa: CASSLASSGSGANVLTF; CDR3nt: TGCGCCAGCAGCTTGGCATCGTCGGGCTCTGGGGCCAACGTCCTGACTTTC
j_gene: TRBJ2-2; d_gene: NA; v_gene: TRBV5-1; abundance: NA; CDR3aa: CASTPMRTGELFF; CDR3nt: TGCGCCAGCACCCCCATGCGGACCGGGGAGCTGTTTTTT
j_gene: TRBJ2-7; d_gene: TRBD2; v_gene: TRBV18; abundance: NA; CDR3aa: CASSPPSGRVAYEQYF; CDR3nt: TGTGCCAGCTCACCACCGAGCGGGAGGGTTGCCTACGAGCAGTACTTC
j_gene: TRBJ2-5; d_gene: NA; v_gene: TRBV6-2/TRBV6-3; abundance: NA; CDR3aa: CASSYQKETQYF; CDR3nt: TGTGCCAGCAGTTACCAGAAAGAGACCCAGTACTTC
j_gene: TRBJ2-7; d_gene: NA; v_gene: TRBV27; abundance: NA; CDR3aa: CASSLGLGEQYF; CDR3nt: TGTGCCAGCAGTTTAGGCCTCGGGGAGCAGTACTTC
j_gene: TRBJ2-5; d_gene: NA; v_gene: TRBV25-1; abundance: once; CDR3aa: CASSERLGGAQSIETQYF; CDR3nt: TGTGCCAGCAGTGAACGTCTCGGCGGGGCCCAGTCAATAGAGACCCAGTACTTC
j_gene: TRBJ2-2; d_gene: TRBD2; v_gene: TRBV25-1; abundance: NA; CDR3aa: CASSASGRAGELFF; CDR3nt: TGTGCCAGCAGTGCCAGCGGGAGGGCCGGGGAGCTGTTTTTT
j_gene: TRBJ2-1; d_gene: NA; v_gene: TRBV5-4; abundance: once; CDR3aa: CASSLTKGDEQFF; CDR3nt: TGTGCCAGCAGCCTCACGAAGGGCGATGAGCAGTTCTTC